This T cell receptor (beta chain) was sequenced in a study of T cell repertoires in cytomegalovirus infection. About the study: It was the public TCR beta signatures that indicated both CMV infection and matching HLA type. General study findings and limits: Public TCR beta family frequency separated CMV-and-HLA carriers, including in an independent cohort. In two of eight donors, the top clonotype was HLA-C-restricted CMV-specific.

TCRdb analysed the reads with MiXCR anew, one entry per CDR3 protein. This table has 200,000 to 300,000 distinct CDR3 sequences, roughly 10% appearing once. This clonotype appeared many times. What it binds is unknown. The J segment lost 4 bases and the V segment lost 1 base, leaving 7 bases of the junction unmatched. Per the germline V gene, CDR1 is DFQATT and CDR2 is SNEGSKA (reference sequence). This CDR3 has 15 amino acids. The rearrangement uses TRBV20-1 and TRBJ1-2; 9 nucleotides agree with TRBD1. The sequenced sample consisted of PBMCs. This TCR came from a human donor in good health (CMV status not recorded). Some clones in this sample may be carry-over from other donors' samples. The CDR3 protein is CSARVPGTGIYGYTF. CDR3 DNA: TGCAGTGCTAGAGTTCCCGGGACAGGGATCTATGGCTACACCTTC.